This TCR beta chain was captured by sequencing in a study of T cells after yellow fever vaccination. Overall study findings and caveats: Clonotypes shared by both compartments, CD4 and CD8, made up a small share.

This clonotype turned up a few times. Antigen: not known. From germline, CDR1 is SGHNT and CDR2 YYREEE (reference sequence). The CDR3 covers 15 residues. Between the trimmed V and J ends, which lost 2 bases and 6 bases, there was a span of 16 bases. TCRdb re-called the 5' RACE reads with MiXCR, one entry per CDR3 protein. The sample records 100,000 to 150,000 distinct CDR3 sequences, roughly 15% being singletons. J is TRBJ2-3 and V is TRBV5-4; perhaps TRBD2 as D (5 bases). The TCR sequence derives from a man between 18 and 29 years old who received the YFV17D yellow fever vaccine. This specimen consisted of CD8+ T cells sorted from PBMCs, obtained 5 days after the yellow fever booster vaccination. The chain's CDR3 is CASSFLGGLGDTQYF. Here the CDR3 DNA reads TGTGCCAGCAGCTTTTTGGGCGGGCTGGGCGATACGCAGTATTTT.